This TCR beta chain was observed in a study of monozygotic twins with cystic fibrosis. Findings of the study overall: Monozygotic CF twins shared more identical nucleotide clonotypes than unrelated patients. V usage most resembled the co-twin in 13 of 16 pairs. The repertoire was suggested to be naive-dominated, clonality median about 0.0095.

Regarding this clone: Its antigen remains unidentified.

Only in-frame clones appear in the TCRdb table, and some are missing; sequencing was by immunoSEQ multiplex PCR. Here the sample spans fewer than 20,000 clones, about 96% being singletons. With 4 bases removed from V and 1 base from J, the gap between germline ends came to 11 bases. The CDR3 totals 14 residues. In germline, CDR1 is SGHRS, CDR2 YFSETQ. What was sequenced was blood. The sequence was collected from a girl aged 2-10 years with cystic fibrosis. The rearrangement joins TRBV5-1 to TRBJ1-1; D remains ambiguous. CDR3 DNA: TGCGCCAGCAGCGGGAGGACGGGGAACACTGAAGCTTTCTTT. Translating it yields CASSGRTGNTEAFF.